This record concerns one T cell receptor beta chain sequence. This CDR3 region has 13 residues. Germline CDR1 is MDHEN and CDR2 is SYDVKM. The junction had 1 base not matched to a gene; V was cut back by 8 bases and J by 2 bases. Input per replicate PCR of unsorted PBMC was approximately 280 ng DNA, corresponding to 33,000 or so T cell genomes. In the original processing: For the immunoSEQ data, sequences were junction-only without quality scores, so filtering differed. Assay: immunoSEQ multiplex PCR; the TCRdb copy retains only in-frame clones and omits some. The DNA gave D and trimming, while V, J and clone size come from that table. Of 450,000 to 500,000 clones listed, around 80% were seen once; the top ten hold around 12%. The data originate from a study of shared clonotypes between healthy human individuals. Study-level information: Donor ages ranged 18 to 49 years: a couple of women, a few men.

The chain links TRBV28 to TRBJ2-7; 12 nucleotides align to TRBD2. The sample comprised PBMCs. The sequence derives from a woman between 40 and 55 years old in good health. Some clones in this sample may be carry-over from other donors' samples. CDR3 bases: TGTGCCAGCCGGACTAGCGGGACCTACGAGCAGTACTTC. This sequence encodes CASRTSGTYEQYF. The variable domain in full, with the rest retrieved from reference TRBV28 and TRBJ2-7, is DVKVTQSSRYLVKRTGEKVFLECVQDMDHENMFWYRQDPGLGLRLIYFSYDVKMKEKGDIPEGYSVSREKKERFSLILESASTNQTSMYLCASRTSGTYEQYFGPGTRLTVT.